A selection of T cell receptor beta chains follows, all from one sample in a study of blood T cell repertoires in COVID-19. Libraries were prepared by immunoSEQ multiplex PCR; TCRdb keeps only in-frame clonotypes and omits some of them. This table has 30,000 to 35,000 clones, more than 75% appearing once. The sample was peripheral blood. Source of these receptors: a man of 80 years or more with active or convalescent COVID-19. CDR3s include the opening cysteine and the closing phenylalanine or tryptophan. The order of the fields is D gene, V gene, J gene, clone size, CDR3 DNA, CDR3 protein. D genes are given only for firm matches. Some rows have no size entry. The others give once, few or many, or a class for an expanded clone.

d_call: TRBD1; v_call: TRBV6-6; j_call: TRBJ2-3; clone_size: NA; cdr3_nt: TGTGCCAGCAGTTACGGACAGGGGGCGGGCACAGATACGCAGTATTTT; cdr3_aa: CASSYGQGAGTDTQYF
d_call: TRBD2; v_call: TRBV7-6; j_call: TRBJ2-5; clone_size: NA; cdr3_nt: TGTGCCAGCAGCTTATTAGCGGGAGTGAGACAAGAGACCCAGTACTTC; cdr3_aa: CASSLLAGVRQETQYF
d_call: TRBD2; v_call: TRBV6-2/TRBV6-3; j_call: TRBJ2-1; clone_size: NA; cdr3_nt: TGTGCCAGCAGCCGAGCGGGAAGTTCCTACAATGAGCAGTTCTTC; cdr3_aa: CASSRAGSSYNEQFF
d_call: NA; v_call: TRBV28; j_call: TRBJ1-3; clone_size: NA; cdr3_nt: TGTGCCAGCCTCAACTATGGCGGGGGAAACACCATATATTTT; cdr3_aa: CASLNYGGGNTIYF
d_call: TRBD2; v_call: TRBV5-4; j_call: TRBJ2-5; clone_size: NA; cdr3_nt: TGTGCCAGCAGTCCCGGCGGTAGCGGGAGGCAAGAGACCCAGTACTTC; cdr3_aa: CASSPGGSGRQETQYF
d_call: TRBD2; v_call: TRBV9; j_call: TRBJ2-1; clone_size: NA; cdr3_nt: TGTGCCAGCAGCGAGAGACTAGCGGGGGCTATGGATGAGCAGTTCTTC; cdr3_aa: CASSERLAGAMDEQFF
d_call: TRBD2; v_call: TRBV10-1; j_call: TRBJ2-1; clone_size: NA; cdr3_nt: TGCGCCAGCAGTGTTCGAGGGAGGGATGAGCAGTTCTTC; cdr3_aa: CASSVRGRDEQFF
d_call: TRBD2; v_call: TRBV7-2; j_call: TRBJ2-2; clone_size: NA; cdr3_nt: TGTGCCAGCAGCCCCGGACTAGTTTCGGGCACCGGGGAGCTGTTTTTT; cdr3_aa: CASSPGLVSGTGELFF
d_call: NA; v_call: TRBV5-8; j_call: TRBJ1-5; clone_size: once; cdr3_nt: TGTGCCAGCAGCCCCCGTCTTGGCAACCAGCCCCAGCATTTT; cdr3_aa: CASSPRLGNQPQHF
d_call: TRBD2; v_call: TRBV11-3; j_call: TRBJ2-1; clone_size: NA; cdr3_nt: TGTGCCAGCAGCCCTTCTAGCGGGAGAGACAATGAGCAGTTCTTC; cdr3_aa: CASSPSSGRDNEQFF
d_call: NA; v_call: TRBV5-1; j_call: TRBJ1-4; clone_size: NA; cdr3_nt: TGCGCCAGCAGCGCCATTCCCCAGGGAGGTAATGAAAAACTGTTTTTT; cdr3_aa: CASSAIPQGGNEKLFF
d_call: NA; v_call: TRBV4-1; j_call: TRBJ1-1; clone_size: few; cdr3_nt: TGCGCCAGCAGCCAAGTAAAGAGTAACACTGAAGCTTTCTTT; cdr3_aa: CASSQVKSNTEAFF
d_call: TRBD2; v_call: TRBV28; j_call: TRBJ2-1; clone_size: NA; cdr3_nt: TGTGCCAGTAGCGGGGTAACCTACAATGAGCAGTTCTTC; cdr3_aa: CASSGVTYNEQFF
d_call: TRBD1; v_call: TRBV6-5; j_call: TRBJ1-4; clone_size: NA; cdr3_nt: TGTGCCAGCAGTTTGGGACAGGGTGAGGGTAATGAAAAACTGTTTTTT; cdr3_aa: CASSLGQGEGNEKLFF
d_call: NA; v_call: TRBV5-1; j_call: TRBJ2-2; clone_size: NA; cdr3_nt: TGCGCCAGCAGCTTCGCGGGAAACACCGGGGAGCTGTTTTTT; cdr3_aa: CASSFAGNTGELFF
d_call: NA; v_call: TRBV4-3; j_call: TRBJ2-1; clone_size: NA; cdr3_nt: TGCGCCAGCAGCCAATCTACCCTGGGACTTAACAATGAGCAGTTCTTC; cdr3_aa: CASSQSTLGLNNEQFF
d_call: NA; v_call: TRBV28; j_call: TRBJ2-7; clone_size: few; cdr3_nt: TGTGCCAGCAGTGCGTACTACGAGCAGTACTTC; cdr3_aa: CASSAYYEQYF
d_call: NA; v_call: TRBV27; j_call: TRBJ1-1; clone_size: NA; cdr3_nt: TGTGCCAGCAGTTTGGCAGGAGGGATCGGTGGCACTGAAGCTTTCTTT; cdr3_aa: CASSLAGGIGGTEAFF
d_call: NA; v_call: TRBV9; j_call: TRBJ1-1; clone_size: NA; cdr3_nt: TGTGCCAGCAGCGTAGGTGCGGGGGGCGTGAACACTGAAGCTTTCTTT; cdr3_aa: CASSVGAGGVNTEAFF
d_call: NA; v_call: TRBV29-1; j_call: TRBJ2-7; clone_size: once; cdr3_nt: TGCAGCGTTGCGGGGGAAGTGAGCGAGCAGTACTTC; cdr3_aa: CSVAGEVSEQYF
d_call: NA; v_call: TRBV10-1; j_call: TRBJ2-2; clone_size: NA; cdr3_nt: TGCCCCACCAGCCGCCGGTCGGGCACCGGGGAGCTGTTTTTT; cdr3_aa: CPTSRRSGTGELFF
d_call: NA; v_call: TRBV7-2; j_call: TRBJ1-2; clone_size: NA; cdr3_nt: TGTGCCAGCAGCTTAGGGGGGCTAGCTAACTATGGCTACACCTTC; cdr3_aa: CASSLGGLANYGYTF
d_call: NA; v_call: TRBV9; j_call: TRBJ2-1; clone_size: NA; cdr3_nt: TGTGCCAGCAGCACCGGGGGTCCCTACAATGAGCAGTTCTTC; cdr3_aa: CASSTGGPYNEQFF
d_call: TRBD2; v_call: TRBV28; j_call: TRBJ2-7; clone_size: NA; cdr3_nt: TGTGCCAGCAGTTCGGGGGGGCCCTACAAGCAGTACTTC; cdr3_aa: CASSSGGPYKQYF
d_call: TRBD2; v_call: TRBV9; j_call: TRBJ2-1; clone_size: NA; cdr3_nt: TGTGCCAGCAGCATGGGACTAGTGTTCAATGAGCAGTTCTTC; cdr3_aa: CASSMGLVFNEQFF
d_call: TRBD2; v_call: TRBV11-2; j_call: TRBJ2-5; clone_size: NA; cdr3_nt: TGTGCCAGCAGCATAGGGGGACTAGCGGGCGGAGAGACCCAGTACTTC; cdr3_aa: CASSIGGLAGGETQYF
d_call: NA; v_call: TRBV7-9; j_call: TRBJ2-7; clone_size: NA; cdr3_nt: TGTGCCAGCAGCTTAGCCGGGACATACGCCTACGAGCAGTACTTC; cdr3_aa: CASSLAGTYAYEQYF
d_call: NA; v_call: TRBV2; j_call: TRBJ1-1; clone_size: NA; cdr3_nt: TGTGCCAGCAGTGAAAGTACGCAGATGAACACTGAAGCTTTCTTT; cdr3_aa: CASSESTQMNTEAFF
d_call: TRBD1; v_call: TRBV4-2; j_call: TRBJ1-4; clone_size: once; cdr3_nt: TGTGCCAGCAGCCAAGCGGGACAGGGTAATGAAAAACTGTTTTTT; cdr3_aa: CASSQAGQGNEKLFF
d_call: NA; v_call: TRBV6-5; j_call: TRBJ1-1; clone_size: NA; cdr3_nt: TGTGCCAGTACCGGGCAGATCGGGGGTAACACTGAAGCTTTCTTT; cdr3_aa: CASTGQIGGNTEAFF
d_call: TRBD1; v_call: TRBV2; j_call: TRBJ2-3; clone_size: NA; cdr3_nt: TGTGCCAGCAGTGTTTCCCAATCCGGGACAGGGGGCTCAGATACGCAGTATTTT; cdr3_aa: CASSVSQSGTGGSDTQYF
d_call: TRBD1; v_call: TRBV11-2; j_call: TRBJ2-7; clone_size: NA; cdr3_nt: TGTGCCAGCAGCTCGACAGGGCCCTACGAGCAGTACTTC; cdr3_aa: CASSSTGPYEQYF
d_call: TRBD1; v_call: TRBV5-4; j_call: TRBJ1-1; clone_size: NA; cdr3_nt: TGTGCCAGCAGCTTCGACAGGGGAAAGCTGCCAGCTTTCTTT; cdr3_aa: CASSFDRGKLPAFF
d_call: TRBD2; v_call: TRBV3-1/TRBV3-2; j_call: TRBJ2-7; clone_size: NA; cdr3_nt: TGTGCCAGCAGTTACGCTGGGCGGGAGTCATACGAGCAGTACTTC; cdr3_aa: CASSYAGRESYEQYF
d_call: TRBD2; v_call: TRBV14; j_call: TRBJ2-5; clone_size: NA; cdr3_nt: TGTGCCAGCAGCCTCCCAGCGGGAGTGGGAGGAGAGACCCAGTACTTC; cdr3_aa: CASSLPAGVGGETQYF
d_call: NA; v_call: TRBV12-5; j_call: TRBJ1-1; clone_size: NA; cdr3_nt: TGTGCTAGTGGTTCCCCGAGAAGCACTGAAGCTTTCTTT; cdr3_aa: CASGSPRSTEAFF
d_call: NA; v_call: TRBV19; j_call: TRBJ1-2; clone_size: NA; cdr3_nt: TGTGCCAGTAGTACCGGCGGGGCGGGAACCTATGGCTACACCTTC; cdr3_aa: CASSTGGAGTYGYTF
d_call: NA; v_call: TRBV4-1; j_call: TRBJ2-5; clone_size: NA; cdr3_nt: TGCGCCAGCAGCCAAGATCCCCGGGCCCCGAGGGGGGAGACCCAGTACTTC; cdr3_aa: CASSQDPRAPRGETQYF
d_call: NA; v_call: TRBV6-5; j_call: TRBJ2-1; clone_size: once; cdr3_nt: TGTGCCAGCAGACGCGACTTCTCCTACAATGAGCAGTTCTTC; cdr3_aa: CASRRDFSYNEQFF
d_call: TRBD2; v_call: TRBV18; j_call: TRBJ2-5; clone_size: NA; cdr3_nt: TGTGCCAGCTCATCACGGACTAGCGGGAGTTTCACCCAGTACTTC; cdr3_aa: CASSSRTSGSFTQYF
d_call: TRBD1; v_call: TRBV6-6; j_call: TRBJ1-1; clone_size: NA; cdr3_nt: TGTGCCAGCCGGGACAGCCAAACAATGAACACTGAAGCTTTCTTT; cdr3_aa: CASRDSQTMNTEAFF
d_call: TRBD1; v_call: TRBV9; j_call: TRBJ2-1; clone_size: NA; cdr3_nt: TGTGCCAGCAGCCTCACAGGGGGTATTGAGCAGTTCTTC; cdr3_aa: CASSLTGGIEQFF
d_call: TRBD1; v_call: TRBV6-2/TRBV6-3; j_call: TRBJ2-5; clone_size: NA; cdr3_nt: TGTGCCAGCAGTTGGCGACAGGGGGCCGAGACCCAGTACTTC; cdr3_aa: CASSWRQGAETQYF
d_call: NA; v_call: TRBV12-3/TRBV12-4; j_call: TRBJ1-1; clone_size: many; cdr3_nt: TGTGCCAGCAGTCGCAGGCGTCGGGCTTTCTTT; cdr3_aa: CASSRRRRAFF
d_call: NA; v_call: TRBV11-3; j_call: TRBJ2-3; clone_size: NA; cdr3_nt: TGTGCCAGCAGCCTGATACCTAGCCGAGAGCAGTATTTT; cdr3_aa: CASSLIPSREQYF
d_call: TRBD1; v_call: TRBV27; j_call: TRBJ1-2; clone_size: once; cdr3_nt: TGTGCCAGCAGTGGACAGGGGGCGCAACTCTATGGCTACACCTTC; cdr3_aa: CASSGQGAQLYGYTF
d_call: NA; v_call: TRBV13; j_call: TRBJ2-3; clone_size: NA; cdr3_nt: TGTGCCAGCAGTTTTTCGACTCCAAGCACGCAGTATTTT; cdr3_aa: CASSFSTPSTQYF
d_call: NA; v_call: TRBV28; j_call: TRBJ2-3; clone_size: NA; cdr3_nt: TGTGCCAGCACCCCCCCCAGGGCAGATACGCAGTATTTT; cdr3_aa: CASTPPRADTQYF
d_call: NA; v_call: TRBV2; j_call: TRBJ2-7; clone_size: NA; cdr3_nt: TGTGCCAGCAAGGGGGGGCACCCCGAGCAGTACTTC; cdr3_aa: CASKGGHPEQYF
d_call: TRBD1; v_call: TRBV6-5; j_call: TRBJ1-6; clone_size: NA; cdr3_nt: TGTGCCAGCAGTTACAGGGGGCGCGGGGATTCACCCCTCCACTTT; cdr3_aa: CASSYRGRGDSPLHF
d_call: NA; v_call: TRBV12-3/TRBV12-4; j_call: TRBJ1-3; clone_size: once; cdr3_nt: TGTGCCAGCAGTTTTACCTCTGAGACGACGGGGTTTTTT; cdr3_aa: CASSFTSETTGFF
d_call: TRBD1; v_call: TRBV4-1; j_call: TRBJ2-3; clone_size: few; cdr3_nt: TGCGCCAGCAGCCAAGAGAGAGACAGGGGCGATACGCAGTATTTT; cdr3_aa: CASSQERDRGDTQYF
d_call: TRBD1; v_call: TRBV3-1/TRBV3-2; j_call: TRBJ1-2; clone_size: NA; cdr3_nt: TGTGCCAGCAGCCAAGGGGGACAGAGTTTCTATGGCTACACCTTC; cdr3_aa: CASSQGGQSFYGYTF
d_call: TRBD1; v_call: TRBV7-8; j_call: TRBJ1-5; clone_size: NA; cdr3_nt: TGTGCCAGCAGTTACGGACAGGGCAATCAGCCCCAGCATTTT; cdr3_aa: CASSYGQGNQPQHF